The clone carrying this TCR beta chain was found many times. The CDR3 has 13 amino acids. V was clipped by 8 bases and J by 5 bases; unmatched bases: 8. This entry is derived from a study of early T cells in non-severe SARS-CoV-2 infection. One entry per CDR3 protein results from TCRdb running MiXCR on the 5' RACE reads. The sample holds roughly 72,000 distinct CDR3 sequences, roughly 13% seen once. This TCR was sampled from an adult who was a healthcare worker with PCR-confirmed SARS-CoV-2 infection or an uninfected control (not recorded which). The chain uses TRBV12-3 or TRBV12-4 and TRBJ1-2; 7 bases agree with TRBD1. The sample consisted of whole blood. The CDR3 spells CASAQGGVYGYTF. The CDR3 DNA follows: TGTGCCAGCGCCCAGGGGGGCGTGTATGGCTACACCTTC.